This T cell receptor (beta chain) derives from a study of cytomegalovirus exposure and HLA in healthy donors. Produced via immunoSEQ multiplex PCR; TCRdb's table is partial and in-frame only. Here the sample spans about 160,000 clones, just under 90% being singletons. Germline CDR1 GTSNPN, CDR2 SVGIG (reference sequence). J was trimmed by 5 bases and V by 2 bases; bases with no gene match: 2. The CDR3 runs to 13 residues. The J gene is TRBJ2-2, the V gene TRBV30; 7 bases fit TRBD1. The source material was PBMCs. The sequence came from a woman in her late teens or twenties in good health and CMV-seropositive. Here the CDR3 DNA reads TGTGCCTGGAGTTACAGGGGAACCGGGGAGCTGTTTTTT. Its translation: CAWSYRGTGELFF.